In this sample, the clone carrying this T cell receptor beta chain turned up many times. Its antigen remains unidentified. Indicated time point: newly diagnosed GD, antithyroid drugs for less than 3 months. PBMC RNA served as the TCR library source. The data are from a study of regulatory T cells in long-lasting Graves disease. Study-level information: The antithyroid drugs taken by newly diagnosed Graves' patients had been used for under 3 months.

General study points: Compared with new cases, persistent Graves' patients showed reduced TCR diversity.

Per germline, CDR1 KGHDR and CDR2 SFDVKD. V shed 4 bases, J shed 7 bases, and the junction held 9 bases outside the gene matches. This CDR3 region has 16 residues. Library construction for TCR beta used iRepertoire HTBI primers and Arm-PCR of CDR3 regions. TCRdb reanalysed the multiplex PCR reads using MiXCR and keeps one entry per CDR3 protein. The data contain over 200,000 distinct CDR3 sequences, 15% to 20% of them singletons. The specimen was peripheral blood mononuclear cells (PBMCs), collected at new diagnosis, from a patient treated with antithyroid drugs. The TCR was taken from a female donor with Graves disease. The chain employs TRBV24-1 and TRBJ1-5, with TRBD1 identical over 10 bases. The CDR3 DNA is TGTGCCACCAGTGACTCCGGGACAGGGGTGCGGCAGCCCCAGCATTTT. It specifies CATSDSGTGVRQPQHF.